A single sample gave rise to the 21 T cell receptor beta chains below, sequenced in a study of shared clonotypes between healthy human individuals. Sequencing was performed with immunoSEQ multiplex PCR; in TCRdb, only in-frame clones are kept and a portion is missing. Altogether 2,500,000 or so clones are present, 80% to 95% being singletons, with the ten largest covering 0.35% to 0.45%. Sequences were obtained from naive CD4+ T cells from PBMCs. Subset noted: CD45RA+ positively selected. Every receptor here comes from a man aged 18 to 30 in good health. Some clones in this sample may be carry-over from other donors' samples.

This clone has a single count. The chain links TRBV11-2 to TRBJ2-2; possibly TRBD1 or TRBD2 for D (6 bases each). The CDR3 sequence is 16 residues long. Per germline, CDR1 SGHAT and CDR2 FQNNGV. Trimming shortened V by 4 bases and J by 6 bases, and 18 bases separated the two germline ends. CDR3 DNA sequence: TGTGCCAGCAGCTCCCGAGGGGGGTGGAGTCCCGGGGAGCTGTTTTTT. Translated, it gives CASSSRGGWSPGELFF.

J is TRBJ1-2 and V is TRBV28; D is undetermined. This CDR3 has 15 residues. The V end lost 5 bases, the J end lost 4 bases, and 17 bases lay between the germline ends. Germline assignment: CDR1 MDHEN and CDR2 SYDVKM. The CDR3 DNA reads TGTGCCAGCAGTCAATTTTTTAAGTTAGTCTATGGCTACACCTTC. Translating it yields CASSQFFKLVYGYTF.

The V call is TRBV10-3, the J call TRBJ2-7; 9 bases line up with TRBD1. V was clipped by 10 bases and J by 3 bases; unmatched bases: 13. The CDR3 contains 15 residues. Germline V gives CDR1 ENHRY, CDR2 SYGVKD. CDR3 region: CASGQGSLVGYEQYF. For the CDR3, the DNA is TGTGCCAGTGGACAGGGGTCTTTGGTAGGCTACGAGCAGTACTTC.

The chain carries TRBV5-1 and TRBJ1-2; D is unclear. Germline CDR1 is SGHRS and CDR2 is YFSETQ. This CDR3 has 15 residues. V shed 4 bases and J shed 0 bases, with 13 bases lying between them. The CDR3 protein is CASSLEVTTNYGYTF. CDR3 bases: TGCGCCAGCAGCCTGGAGGTCACGACTAACTATGGCTACACCTTC. Supplemented by reference TRBV5-1 and TRBJ1-2, the full variable domain reads KAGVTQTPRYLIKTRGQQVTLSCSPISGHRSVSWYQQTPGQGLQFLFEYFSETQRNKGNFPGRFSGRQFSNSRSEMNVSTLELGDSALYLCASSLEVTTNYGYTFGSGTRLTVV.

The DNA for the CDR3 is TGCGCCAGCAGCCAAGGGACAGCGGACGAGACCCAGTACTTC. This gives the protein CASSQGTADETQYF. V gene TRBV10-1 combines with J gene TRBJ2-5; TRBD1 matches 7 bases. The CDR3 has 14 residues. Germline V gives CDR1 WNHNN, CDR2 SYGVQD (reference sequence). With V trimmed by 6 bases and J by 5 bases, 9 bases remained unmatched.

The genes are TRBV11-3 and TRBJ2-7, with TRBD2 as a possible D gene (6 bases). This CDR3 comprises 15 residues. Germline V gene data show CDR1 as SGHNT and CDR2 as YENEEA. V was cut by 0 bases and J by 3 bases, with 12 bases left in between. The CDR3: CASSLDSSGDYEQYF. The CDR3 DNA reads as TGTGCCAGCAGCTTAGATTCTTCGGGAGACTACGAGCAGTACTTC.

This chain joins TRBV4-3 and TRBJ1-2; D call uncertain. This CDR3 has 14 residues. The germline CDR1 and CDR2 sequences are LGHNA and YSLEER. The V end lost 0 bases, the J end lost 5 bases, and 10 bases lay between the germline ends. The CDR3, as DNA: TGCGCCAGCAGCCAAGATTCCAGAGCTTATGGCTACACCTTC. Protein product: CASSQDSRAYGYTF.

This clone has just one count. The chain recombines TRBV5-1 with TRBJ2-7; D may be TRBD2 (5 bases). This CDR3 spans 14 amino acids. Per germline, CDR1 SGHRS and CDR2 YFSETQ. V was shortened by 4 bases and J by 7 bases, with 18 bases between the two germline ends. CDR3 in DNA: TGCGCCAGCAGCACGCAACTAAGCACGGGGGAGCAGTACTTC. Its translation is CASSTQLSTGEQYF.

The chain is built from TRBV19 and TRBJ1-2, with 8 bases aligning to TRBD1. Per germline, CDR1 LNHDA and CDR2 SQIVND (reference sequence). The CDR3 length is 15 residues. V lost 5 bases to trimming and J lost 3 bases; unmatched junction nucleotides: 8. The CDR3 DNA reads as TGTGCCAGTAGTCCCCGGGCAGGGGGCGACTATGGCTACACCTTC. Amino acid sequence: CASSPRAGGDYGYTF. The full variable domain, in which reference TRBV19 and TRBJ1-2 provide the parts outside the CDR3, is DGGITQSPKYLFRKEGQNVTLSCEQNLNHDAMYWYRQDPGQGLRLIYYSQIVNDFQKGDIAEGYSVSREKKESFPLTVTSAQKNPTAFYLCASSPRAGGDYGYTFGSGTRLTVV.

This clone occurred once. The V gene is TRBV6-4, the J gene TRBJ2-2; 11 positions match TRBD2. Germline V gives CDR1 MRHNA, CDR2 SNTAGT. V lost 0 bases, J lost 4 bases, and 4 bases stayed unmatched. CDR3 length: 17 residues. This CDR3 is CASSDSTSGSFTGELFF. The CDR3 region has the DNA TGTGCCAGCAGTGACTCCACTAGCGGGAGCTTCACCGGGGAGCTGTTTTTT.

This clone has a single count. Different DNA sequences within this sample yield the same CDR3. The CDR3: CASSVDPVSYNEQFF. CDR3 DNA sequence: TGTGCCAGCAGCGTAGACCCGGTCTCCTACAATGAGCAGTTCTTC. This chain links TRBV9 with TRBJ2-1; D ambiguous. V was pared by 0 bases and J by 0 bases, with 7 bases between. This CDR3 has 15 amino acids. Germline-derived CDR1 and CDR2 are SGDLS and YYNGEE.

The genes are TRBV5-1 and TRBJ2-1; D is perhaps TRBD1 (5 bases). CDR1 is SGHRS, CDR2 YFSETQ, per germline. The CDR3 contains 13 residues. Trimming stripped 4 bases from V and 4 bases from J, with 9 bases between. CDR3 in DNA: TGCGCCAGCAGCCGACAGCCGTACAATGAGCAGTTCTTC. It codes for CASSRQPYNEQFF.

For this clone: Other nucleotide sequences from this sample produce the same CDR3. The J gene is TRBJ2-5, the V gene TRBV5-8; 11 bases are a match to TRBD2. This CDR3 is 15 amino acids long. Germline V gives CDR1 SGHTS, CDR2 YDEGEE. The trim removed 1 base at V and 4 bases at J, leaving 3 bases unmatched. This chain's CDR3 is CASSLRLAGRETQYF. CDR3 bases: TGTGCCAGCAGCTTGAGACTAGCGGGACGAGAGACCCAGTACTTC. The variable domain in full, completed from reference TRBV5-8 and TRBJ2-5, reads EAGVTQSPTHLIKTRGQQATLRCSPISGHTSVYWYQQALGLGLQFLLWYDEGEERNRGNFPPRFSGRQFPNYSSELNVNALELEDSALYLCASSLRLAGRETQYFGPGTRLLVL.

The chain joins TRBV28 to TRBJ1-4; D gene ambiguous. Between the trimmed V and J ends, which lost 5 bases and 3 bases, there was a span of 13 bases. The CDR3 length is 15 residues. CDR1 is MDHEN and CDR2 is SYDVKM in the germline V gene. CDR3 in amino acids: CASSKKGAANEKLFF. In nucleotides, the CDR3 is TGTGCCAGCAGTAAGAAGGGTGCGGCTAATGAAAAACTGTTTTTT.

The rearrangement links TRBV27 to TRBJ1-5; TRBD1 matches 10 bases. Trimming took 6 bases from V and 4 from J; bases not matched to a gene: 12. Germline V gene data show CDR1 as MNHEY and CDR2 as SMNVEV (reference sequence). The CDR3 spans 17 residues. CDR3 nucleotide sequence: TGTGCCAGCAGGTCCGGGACAGGGGCGATGAGAAATCAGCCCCAGCATTTT. Amino acids: CASRSGTGAMRNQPQHF.

Only one count was recorded for this clone. CDR3 nucleotide sequence: TGTGCCAGCACACAGGGGGCCCCTAGTAATGAGCAGTTCTTC. Residues: CASTQGAPSNEQFF. V and J are TRBV28 and TRBJ2-1, with 9 bases that match TRBD1. The CDR3 loop spans 14 amino acids. Germline CDR1 MDHEN, CDR2 SYDVKM. The V and J ends lost 7 bases and 7 bases, in that order; junction bases with no gene match: 8. Using reference TRBV28 and TRBJ2-1 for the parts outside the CDR3, the full variable domain is DVKVTQSSRYLVKRTGEKVFLECVQDMDHENMFWYRQDPGLGLRLIYFSYDVKMKEKGDIPEGYSVSREKKERFSLILESASTNQTSMYLCASTQGAPSNEQFFGPGTRLTVL.

The chain links TRBV11-2 to TRBJ2-7; D not certain. The CDR3 has 14 amino acids. CDR1 and CDR2 from the germline V gene are SGHAT and FQNNGV. V was pared by 2 bases and J by 1 base, with 9 bases between. The CDR3 is CASSLRDVSYEQYF. Written as DNA, the CDR3 is TGTGCCAGCAGCTTACGTGACGTTTCCTACGAGCAGTACTTC.

V is TRBV29-1 and J is TRBJ1-1; 8 nucleotides match TRBD1. CDR3 length equals 15 residues. Losses at the gene ends were 5 bases for V and 3 bases for J; bases not matched to a gene: 11. Germline V gene data show CDR1 as SQVTM and CDR2 as ANQGSEA. CDR3 in amino acids: CSVPRTGNGDTEAFF. CDR3 nucleotides: TGCAGCGTTCCCCGGACAGGGAATGGTGACACTGAAGCTTTCTTT.

The chain has TRBV6-5 and TRBJ1-2; D unresolved. In germline, CDR1 is MNHEY, CDR2 SVGAGI. V was pared by 0 bases and J by 8 bases, with 10 bases between. This CDR3 comprises 13 residues. CDR3 region: CASSYSSNWGYTF. The CDR3 DNA follows: TGTGCCAGCAGTTACTCATCCAATTGGGGCTACACCTTC.

The V call is TRBV10-1, the J call TRBJ2-5; TRBD2 matches 10 bases. Germline V lookup: CDR1 WNHNN, CDR2 SYGVQD (reference sequence). The CDR3 covers 19 residues. The trim removed 0 bases at V and 5 bases at J, leaving 15 bases unmatched. Written as DNA, the CDR3 is TGCGCCAGCAGTGAGTCGAACGACAGGACTAGCGGAGGGGGGGAGACCCAGTACTTC. Translated, it gives CASSESNDRTSGGGETQYF.

This chain uses TRBV7-7 with TRBJ2-1; TRBD2 matches at 7 bases. The germline gives CDR1 SSHAT, CDR2 FNYEAQ (reference sequence). The CDR3 consists of 14 residues. With V trimmed by 6 bases and J by 7 bases, 9 bases remained unmatched. The CDR3 bases are TGTGCCAGCAGTCCCACGACTAGCTCGAATGAGCAGTTCTTC. Amino acids: CASSPTTSSNEQFF.